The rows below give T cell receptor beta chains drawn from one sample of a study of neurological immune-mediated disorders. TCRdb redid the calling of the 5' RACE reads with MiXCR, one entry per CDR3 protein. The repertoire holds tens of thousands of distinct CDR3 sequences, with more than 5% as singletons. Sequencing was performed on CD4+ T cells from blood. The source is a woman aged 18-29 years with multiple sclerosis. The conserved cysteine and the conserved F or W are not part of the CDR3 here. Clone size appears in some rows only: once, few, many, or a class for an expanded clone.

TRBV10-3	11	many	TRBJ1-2	AISEATAGGYT
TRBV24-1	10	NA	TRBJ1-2	ATTRSNYGYT
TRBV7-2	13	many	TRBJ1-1	ASSSTWGDNTEAF
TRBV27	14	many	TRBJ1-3	ASSSRQGTSGNTIY
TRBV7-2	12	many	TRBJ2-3	ASTQRLVGDTQY
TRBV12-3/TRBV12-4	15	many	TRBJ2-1	ASSLADYLAPYNEQF
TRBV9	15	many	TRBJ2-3	ASSTRTGGRETGTQY
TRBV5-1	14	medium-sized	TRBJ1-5	ASSEGQNRGNQPQH
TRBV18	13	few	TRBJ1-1	ASSPKQLMNTEAF
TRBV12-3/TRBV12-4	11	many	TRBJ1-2	ASSSGQAYGYT
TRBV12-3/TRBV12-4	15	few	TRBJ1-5	ASSSRSREKPNQPQH
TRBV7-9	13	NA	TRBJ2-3	ASSKGEISTDTQY
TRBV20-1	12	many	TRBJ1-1	SADDRGGWNEAF
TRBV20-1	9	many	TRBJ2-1	SARGGYEQF
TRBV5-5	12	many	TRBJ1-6	ASSLGRGDSPLH
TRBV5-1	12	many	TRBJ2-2	ASSSGQNTGELF
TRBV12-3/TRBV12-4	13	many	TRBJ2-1	ASSFFGQGNNEQF
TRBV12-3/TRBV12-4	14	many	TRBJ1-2	ASSLAVAATHTRNT
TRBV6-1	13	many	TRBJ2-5	ASSPGGGAQETQY